This T cell receptor (beta chain) appears in the sequencing data of a study of blood T cell repertoires in COVID-19. Study as a whole: T cells, B-cell-depleted T cells, or PBMCs provided the cDNA or gDNA that served as material.

In the authors' methods: Researchers report that nucleated cell counts were estimated from reference gene primer amplification. TCRdb's table, derived via immunoSEQ multiplex PCR, lists solely in-frame clones and lacks some. V and J calls and clone size come straight from that table; D and trimming were deduced from the DNA. The sample lists tens of thousands of clones; about four fifths were seen once. Trimming removed 8 bases at V and 3 bases at J, with 16 bases between. Germline V gives CDR1 MDHEN, CDR2 SYDVKM. The CDR3 loop spans 15 amino acids. The sequence derives from a man in his 70s with COVID-19, enrolled during active disease. Material for sequencing was peripheral blood. This sequence joins TRBV28 and TRBJ1-4; perhaps TRBD1 as D (5 bases). The CDR3 protein is CASSSFGGANEKLFF. CDR3 in DNA: TGTGCCAGCTCCTCCTTCGGGGGAGCTAATGAAAAACTGTTTTTT.